This TCR beta chain derives from a study of blood T cell repertoires in COVID-19. Study context: Sample material is recorded as cDNA or gDNA derived from T cells, B-cell-depleted T cells, or PBMCs.

The protocol was immunoSEQ multiplex PCR, while the TCRdb copy is restricted to in-frame clones and leaves out a portion. The sample holds tens of thousands of clones, 60% to 85% seen once. Deletions cut 0 bases from V and 6 bases from J, with 8 bases between. The CDR3 loop spans 13 amino acids. Germline V gene data show CDR1 as MNHNY and CDR2 as SVGAGI (reference sequence). This rearrangement joins TRBV6-6 to TRBJ1-1; D perhaps matches TRBD1 (6 bases). The receptor was isolated from a human donor in a cohort sampled during active COVID-19. The sample consisted of peripheral blood. The CDR3 here is CASSYSGGSEAFF. In nucleotides, the CDR3 is TGTGCCAGCAGTTACTCAGGGGGTTCTGAAGCTTTCTTT.